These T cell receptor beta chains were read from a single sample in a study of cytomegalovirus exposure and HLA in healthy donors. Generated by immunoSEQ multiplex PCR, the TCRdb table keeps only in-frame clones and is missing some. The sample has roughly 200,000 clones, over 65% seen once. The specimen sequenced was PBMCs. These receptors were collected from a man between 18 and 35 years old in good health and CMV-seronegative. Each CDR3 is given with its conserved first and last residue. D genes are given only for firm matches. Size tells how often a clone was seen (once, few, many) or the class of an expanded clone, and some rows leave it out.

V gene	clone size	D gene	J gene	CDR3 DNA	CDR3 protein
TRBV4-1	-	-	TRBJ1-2	TGCGCCAGCAGCCAAGGGGGTCGAGGGCACTATGGCTACACCTTC	CASSQGGRGHYGYTF
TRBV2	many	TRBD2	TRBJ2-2	TGTGCCAGCACCAGAGGGGTACTAGCGGGAGGTAGGGCCGGGGAGCTGTTTTTT	CASTRGVLAGGRAGELFF
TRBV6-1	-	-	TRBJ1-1	TGTGCCAGCAGTGTTAGGGGTGGGCCCGAAGCTTTCTTT	CASSVRGGPEAFF
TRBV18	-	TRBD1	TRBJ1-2	TGTGCCAGCTCACCTGGGACAGCCTATGGCTACACCTTC	CASSPGTAYGYTF
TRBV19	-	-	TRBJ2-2	TGTGCCAGTACTCCAGTCTACACCGGGGAGCTGTTTTTT	CASTPVYTGELFF
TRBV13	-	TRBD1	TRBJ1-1	TGTGCCAGCAGCGAACAGGGGAAGAACACTGAAGCTTTCTTT	CASSEQGKNTEAFF
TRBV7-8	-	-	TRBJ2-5	TGTGCCAGCAGCTTCGGTAGCGGATTTCAAGAGACCCAGTACTTC	CASSFGSGFQETQYF
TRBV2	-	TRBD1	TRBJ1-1	TGTGCCAGCAGCGAACAGGGGGCCAACACTGAAGCTTTCTTT	CASSEQGANTEAFF
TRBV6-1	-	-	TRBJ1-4	TGTGCCAGCAGTGAAGGCGGTGGGTGGCAAAAACTGTTTTTT	CASSEGGGWQKLFF
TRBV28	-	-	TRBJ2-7	TGTGCCAGCAGTACACCTTCCCACCACGTATCGGGAGAGTACTTC	CASSTPSHHVSGEYF
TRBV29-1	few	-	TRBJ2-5	TGCAGCGTTGAAGATCGGGAACCGGAAACCCTCCAAGAGACCCAGTACTTC	CSVEDREPETLQETQYF
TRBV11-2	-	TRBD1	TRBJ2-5	TGTGCCAGCAGCTTCGGGACAGGGTTGTCGACCCAGTACTTC	CASSFGTGLSTQYF
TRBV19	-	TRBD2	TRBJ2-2	TGTGCCAGTAGTTCGGGGGGGGCGAGCGGGGAGCTGTTTTTT	CASSSGGASGELFF
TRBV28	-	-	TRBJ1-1	TGTGCCAGCAGCCAAGGGAGGGCGAACACTGAAGCTTTCTTT	CASSQGRANTEAFF
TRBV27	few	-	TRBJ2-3	TGTGCCAGCAAACTGGAGGGGGCTGATACGCAGTATTTT	CASKLEGADTQYF
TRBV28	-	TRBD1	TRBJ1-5	TGTGCCAGCAGTCGGGACAGGGGGCTCGGTCAGCCCCAGCATTTT	CASSRDRGLGQPQHF
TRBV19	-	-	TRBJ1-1	TGTGCCAGTAGTTTTAACCTGGGGAGCACTGAAGCTTTCTTT	CASSFNLGSTEAFF
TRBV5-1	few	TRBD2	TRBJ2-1	TGCGCCAGCACCCTAGCGGGAGGATACAATGAGCAGTTCTTC	CASTLAGGYNEQFF
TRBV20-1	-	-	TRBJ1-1	TGCAGTGCTAGAGGGGCCCTGGAAGCTTTCTTT	CSARGALEAFF
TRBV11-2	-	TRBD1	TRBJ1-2	TGTGCCAGCAGCCCCAGACAGGGGGCTAACTATGGCTACACCTTC	CASSPRQGANYGYTF
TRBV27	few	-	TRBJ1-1	TGTGCCAGCAGTTCTGGAGGGAACACTGAAGCTTTCTTT	CASSSGGNTEAFF
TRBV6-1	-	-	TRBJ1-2	TGTGCCAGCAGTGACAGGGCCCGTACCTGGCAACGATATGGCTACACCTTC	CASSDRARTWQRYGYTF
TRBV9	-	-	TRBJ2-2	TGTGCCAGCAGCGTAGTCCCTTTCGGGGAGCTGTTTTTT	CASSVVPFGELFF
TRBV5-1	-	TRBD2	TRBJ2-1	TGCGCCAGCAGCTTGGGGGCTAGCGGGAGCGATGAGCAGTTCTTC	CASSLGASGSDEQFF
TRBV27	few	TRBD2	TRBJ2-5	TGTGCCAGCCAAACTAGCGGGAGAACGGAGACCCAGTACTTC	CASQTSGRTETQYF
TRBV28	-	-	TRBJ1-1	TGTGCCAGCAGTTTTCGCAGGGGTGAAACTGAAGCTTTCTTT	CASSFRRGETEAFF
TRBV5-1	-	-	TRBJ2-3	TGCGCCAGCAGCTTGGATGGCAGCACAGATACGCAGTATTTT	CASSLDGSTDTQYF
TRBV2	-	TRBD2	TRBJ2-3	TGTGCCAGCAGCCCCCTAGCGGGGCCCACAGATACGCAGTATTTT	CASSPLAGPTDTQYF
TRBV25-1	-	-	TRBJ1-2	TGTGCCAGCAGTGACGGGGCTAACTATGGCTACACCTTC	CASSDGANYGYTF
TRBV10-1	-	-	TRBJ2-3	TGCGCCAGCAGCCCAGGGGCAGTTAGCACAGATACGCAGTATTTT	CASSPGAVSTDTQYF
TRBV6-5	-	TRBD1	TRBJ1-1	TGTGCCAGCAGTTACGGGACAGCTAACACTGAAGCTTTCTTT	CASSYGTANTEAFF
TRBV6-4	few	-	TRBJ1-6	TGTGCCAGCAGCACTTACCGAGGACGGGGATTATATAATTCACCCCTCCACTTT	CASSTYRGRGLYNSPLHF
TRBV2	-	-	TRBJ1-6	TGTGCCAGCAGTGAAGCGCCAGGGAGGTCACCCCTCCACTTT	CASSEAPGRSPLHF
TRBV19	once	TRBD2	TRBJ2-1	TGTGCCAGTAGTACCGATCCGACTAGCGGGACCTTTAACAATGAGCAGTTCTTC	CASSTDPTSGTFNNEQFF
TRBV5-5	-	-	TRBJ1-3	TGTGCCAGCAGCTTGGCCCTCGGACAGTTCTCTGGAAACACCATATATTTT	CASSLALGQFSGNTIYF
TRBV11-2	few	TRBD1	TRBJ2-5	TGTGCCAGCAGCCAACAGGGGGCAAGAGAGACCCAGTACTTC	CASSQQGARETQYF
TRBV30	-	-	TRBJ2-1	TGTGCCTGGAGTGGGATAGCATACAATGAGCAGTTCTTC	CAWSGIAYNEQFF
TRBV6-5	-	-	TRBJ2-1	TGTGCCAGCAGTCCCCCCAGTGGAGGCAATGAGCAGTTCTTC	CASSPPSGGNEQFF
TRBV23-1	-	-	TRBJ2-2	TGCGCCAGCACGGGTCAGGGATGGACCGGGGAGCTGTTTTTT	CASTGQGWTGELFF
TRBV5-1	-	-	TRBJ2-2	TGCGCCAGCAGCTTGGCCACAGGCCCTGGGGAGCTGTTTTTT	CASSLATGPGELFF
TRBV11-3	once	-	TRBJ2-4	TGTGCCAGCAGCCCCGGCGGGGTTTTAGACATTCAGTACTTC	CASSPGGVLDIQYF
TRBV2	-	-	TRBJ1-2	TGTGCCAGCAGTGACCAGGCTGATAACTATGGCTACACCTTC	CASSDQADNYGYTF
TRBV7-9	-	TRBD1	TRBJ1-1	TGTGCCAGCAGCTCACAGGGGTACACTGAAGCTTTCTTT	CASSSQGYTEAFF
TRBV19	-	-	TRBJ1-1	TGTGCCAGTAGTAGGGCCGGGGGGAACACTGAAGCTTTCTTT	CASSRAGGNTEAFF
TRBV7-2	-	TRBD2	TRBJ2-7	TGTGCCAGCAGCTTAGGACTAGCGGGAGTATCCGAGCAGTACTTC	CASSLGLAGVSEQYF
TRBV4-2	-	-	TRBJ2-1	TGTGCCAGCAGCCAGGAGACGGGGGATGAGCAGTTCTTC	CASSQETGDEQFF
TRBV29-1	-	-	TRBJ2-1	TGCAGCGTTGGCGGAGAGCAGTTCTTC	CSVGGEQFF
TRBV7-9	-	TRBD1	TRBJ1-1	TGTGCCAGCAGCACCTGGACAGGGAACACTGAAGCTTTCTTT	CASSTWTGNTEAFF
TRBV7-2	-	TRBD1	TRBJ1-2	TGTGCCAGCAGCTTAGAAGGGACAGGGGGCCGGCACACCTTC	CASSLEGTGGRHTF
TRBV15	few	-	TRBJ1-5	TGTGCCACCAGCAGAGATCGAGTCAGGGGCAATCAGCCCCAGCATTTT	CATSRDRVRGNQPQHF
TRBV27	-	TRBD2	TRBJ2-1	TGTGCCAGCAGTTGGCTTTCGCGGGAGTTTGAGCAGTTCTTC	CASSWLSREFEQFF
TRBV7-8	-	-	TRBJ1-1	TGTGCCAGCAGCGCGAGCAGGCGGAACACTGAAGCTTTCTTT	CASSASRRNTEAFF
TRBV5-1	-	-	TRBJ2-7	TGCGCCAGCAGCTTGGTAAGCTTCTACGAGCAGTACTTC	CASSLVSFYEQYF
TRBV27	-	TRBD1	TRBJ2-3	TGTGCCAGCAGCTACAGGGGGCGGGGCACAGATACGCAGTATTTT	CASSYRGRGTDTQYF